This entry is about one T cell receptor (beta chain). The ends lost 5 bases at V and 0 bases at J; junction bases unmatched: 6. The CDR3 is 16 residues long. Germline CDR1 and CDR2: SGHTA and FQGNSA. The data were taken from a study of blood T cell repertoires in COVID-19. Method: immunoSEQ multiplex PCR; TCRdb's copy keeps in-frame clones and lacks some. The sample holds about 160,000 clones, 80% to 90% seen once. The sequenced material came from peripheral blood. The receptor was derived from a woman in her sixties with COVID-19, enrolled during active disease. The rearrangement links TRBV7-2 to TRBJ1-1; TRBD1 matches at 10 bases. In nucleotides, the CDR3 is TGTGCCAGCAGCCCCCAGGGACAGGGGCTGAACACTGAAGCTTTCTTT. Translating gives CASSPQGQGLNTEAFF.